At least ten counts were recorded for the clone carrying this TCR beta chain. Its matching antigen is unknown. In the original workflow: Building a distant-metastasis classifier for papillary thyroid cancer drew on CDR3 differences across clinicopathological groups. Using MiXCR, TCRdb re-called clones from the PCR reads. These V and J calls originate from TCRdb's pipeline instead of the authors' own analysis. Here the sample spans about 32,000 clones, around 7% being singletons. Treatment of any kind had been given to no patient before thyroid surgery. The CDR3 runs to 16 residues. Trimming cost V 6 bases and J 0 bases; bases outside gene matches: 7. The germline CDR1 and CDR2 sequences are DFQATT and SNEGSKA (reference sequence). The record originates from a study of metastatic and nonmetastatic thyroid tumors. For the study at large: It was across blood and tumor or nodule tissue from malignant and benign thyroid patients that repertoires were compared.

Study results and limitations: The study reportedly found significantly higher TCR beta diversity in malignant thyroid tumors than benign nodules, in blood and tumor.

This receptor was taken from a female donor with papillary thyroid cancer or a benign thyroid nodule (not recorded which). Some clones in this sample may be carry-over from other donors' samples. The sample was blood. V gene TRBV20-1 combines with J gene TRBJ2-7; 14 bases agree with TRBD2. For the CDR3, the DNA is TGCAGTGCAAGGGGACTAGCGGGGGAGGCCTCCTACGAGCAGTACTTC. Protein product: CSARGLAGEASYEQYF.